This T cell receptor (beta chain) was obtained from a study of blood T cell repertoires in COVID-19. Study details: From T cells, B-cell-depleted T cells, or PBMCs came the material, which was cDNA or gDNA.

Only in-frame clones appear in the TCRdb table, and some are missing; sequencing was by immunoSEQ multiplex PCR. The sample gives about 66,000 clones, 91% of which show up once; approximately 7.9% is in the top ten. From germline, CDR1 is SNHLY and CDR2 FYNNEI. After removal of 5 bases from V and 7 bases from J, the junction contained 6 bases not matched to a gene. The CDR3 length is 14 residues. This clone was seen just once. The sequenced sample was peripheral blood. The clonotype was recovered from a human donor in a cohort sampled during active COVID-19. This chain uses TRBV2 with TRBJ1-2, with 11 bases identical to TRBD1. The CDR3 nucleotides read TGTGCCAGCAGTTCGGACAGGGGGCGGTTTGGCTACACCTTC. Its protein is CASSSDRGRFGYTF.